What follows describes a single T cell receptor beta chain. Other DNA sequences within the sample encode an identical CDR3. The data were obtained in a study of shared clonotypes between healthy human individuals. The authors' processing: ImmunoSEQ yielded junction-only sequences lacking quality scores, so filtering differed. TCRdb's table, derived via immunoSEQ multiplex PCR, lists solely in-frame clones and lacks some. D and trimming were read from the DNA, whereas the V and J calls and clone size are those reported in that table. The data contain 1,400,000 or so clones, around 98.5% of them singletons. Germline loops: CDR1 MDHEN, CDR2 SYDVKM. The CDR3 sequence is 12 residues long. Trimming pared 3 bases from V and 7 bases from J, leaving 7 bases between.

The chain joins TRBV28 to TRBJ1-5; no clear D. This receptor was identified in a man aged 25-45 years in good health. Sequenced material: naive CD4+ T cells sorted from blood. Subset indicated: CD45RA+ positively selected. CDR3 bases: TGTGCCAGCAGTTTCTATTACCAGCCCCAGCATTTT. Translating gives CASSFYYQPQHF.